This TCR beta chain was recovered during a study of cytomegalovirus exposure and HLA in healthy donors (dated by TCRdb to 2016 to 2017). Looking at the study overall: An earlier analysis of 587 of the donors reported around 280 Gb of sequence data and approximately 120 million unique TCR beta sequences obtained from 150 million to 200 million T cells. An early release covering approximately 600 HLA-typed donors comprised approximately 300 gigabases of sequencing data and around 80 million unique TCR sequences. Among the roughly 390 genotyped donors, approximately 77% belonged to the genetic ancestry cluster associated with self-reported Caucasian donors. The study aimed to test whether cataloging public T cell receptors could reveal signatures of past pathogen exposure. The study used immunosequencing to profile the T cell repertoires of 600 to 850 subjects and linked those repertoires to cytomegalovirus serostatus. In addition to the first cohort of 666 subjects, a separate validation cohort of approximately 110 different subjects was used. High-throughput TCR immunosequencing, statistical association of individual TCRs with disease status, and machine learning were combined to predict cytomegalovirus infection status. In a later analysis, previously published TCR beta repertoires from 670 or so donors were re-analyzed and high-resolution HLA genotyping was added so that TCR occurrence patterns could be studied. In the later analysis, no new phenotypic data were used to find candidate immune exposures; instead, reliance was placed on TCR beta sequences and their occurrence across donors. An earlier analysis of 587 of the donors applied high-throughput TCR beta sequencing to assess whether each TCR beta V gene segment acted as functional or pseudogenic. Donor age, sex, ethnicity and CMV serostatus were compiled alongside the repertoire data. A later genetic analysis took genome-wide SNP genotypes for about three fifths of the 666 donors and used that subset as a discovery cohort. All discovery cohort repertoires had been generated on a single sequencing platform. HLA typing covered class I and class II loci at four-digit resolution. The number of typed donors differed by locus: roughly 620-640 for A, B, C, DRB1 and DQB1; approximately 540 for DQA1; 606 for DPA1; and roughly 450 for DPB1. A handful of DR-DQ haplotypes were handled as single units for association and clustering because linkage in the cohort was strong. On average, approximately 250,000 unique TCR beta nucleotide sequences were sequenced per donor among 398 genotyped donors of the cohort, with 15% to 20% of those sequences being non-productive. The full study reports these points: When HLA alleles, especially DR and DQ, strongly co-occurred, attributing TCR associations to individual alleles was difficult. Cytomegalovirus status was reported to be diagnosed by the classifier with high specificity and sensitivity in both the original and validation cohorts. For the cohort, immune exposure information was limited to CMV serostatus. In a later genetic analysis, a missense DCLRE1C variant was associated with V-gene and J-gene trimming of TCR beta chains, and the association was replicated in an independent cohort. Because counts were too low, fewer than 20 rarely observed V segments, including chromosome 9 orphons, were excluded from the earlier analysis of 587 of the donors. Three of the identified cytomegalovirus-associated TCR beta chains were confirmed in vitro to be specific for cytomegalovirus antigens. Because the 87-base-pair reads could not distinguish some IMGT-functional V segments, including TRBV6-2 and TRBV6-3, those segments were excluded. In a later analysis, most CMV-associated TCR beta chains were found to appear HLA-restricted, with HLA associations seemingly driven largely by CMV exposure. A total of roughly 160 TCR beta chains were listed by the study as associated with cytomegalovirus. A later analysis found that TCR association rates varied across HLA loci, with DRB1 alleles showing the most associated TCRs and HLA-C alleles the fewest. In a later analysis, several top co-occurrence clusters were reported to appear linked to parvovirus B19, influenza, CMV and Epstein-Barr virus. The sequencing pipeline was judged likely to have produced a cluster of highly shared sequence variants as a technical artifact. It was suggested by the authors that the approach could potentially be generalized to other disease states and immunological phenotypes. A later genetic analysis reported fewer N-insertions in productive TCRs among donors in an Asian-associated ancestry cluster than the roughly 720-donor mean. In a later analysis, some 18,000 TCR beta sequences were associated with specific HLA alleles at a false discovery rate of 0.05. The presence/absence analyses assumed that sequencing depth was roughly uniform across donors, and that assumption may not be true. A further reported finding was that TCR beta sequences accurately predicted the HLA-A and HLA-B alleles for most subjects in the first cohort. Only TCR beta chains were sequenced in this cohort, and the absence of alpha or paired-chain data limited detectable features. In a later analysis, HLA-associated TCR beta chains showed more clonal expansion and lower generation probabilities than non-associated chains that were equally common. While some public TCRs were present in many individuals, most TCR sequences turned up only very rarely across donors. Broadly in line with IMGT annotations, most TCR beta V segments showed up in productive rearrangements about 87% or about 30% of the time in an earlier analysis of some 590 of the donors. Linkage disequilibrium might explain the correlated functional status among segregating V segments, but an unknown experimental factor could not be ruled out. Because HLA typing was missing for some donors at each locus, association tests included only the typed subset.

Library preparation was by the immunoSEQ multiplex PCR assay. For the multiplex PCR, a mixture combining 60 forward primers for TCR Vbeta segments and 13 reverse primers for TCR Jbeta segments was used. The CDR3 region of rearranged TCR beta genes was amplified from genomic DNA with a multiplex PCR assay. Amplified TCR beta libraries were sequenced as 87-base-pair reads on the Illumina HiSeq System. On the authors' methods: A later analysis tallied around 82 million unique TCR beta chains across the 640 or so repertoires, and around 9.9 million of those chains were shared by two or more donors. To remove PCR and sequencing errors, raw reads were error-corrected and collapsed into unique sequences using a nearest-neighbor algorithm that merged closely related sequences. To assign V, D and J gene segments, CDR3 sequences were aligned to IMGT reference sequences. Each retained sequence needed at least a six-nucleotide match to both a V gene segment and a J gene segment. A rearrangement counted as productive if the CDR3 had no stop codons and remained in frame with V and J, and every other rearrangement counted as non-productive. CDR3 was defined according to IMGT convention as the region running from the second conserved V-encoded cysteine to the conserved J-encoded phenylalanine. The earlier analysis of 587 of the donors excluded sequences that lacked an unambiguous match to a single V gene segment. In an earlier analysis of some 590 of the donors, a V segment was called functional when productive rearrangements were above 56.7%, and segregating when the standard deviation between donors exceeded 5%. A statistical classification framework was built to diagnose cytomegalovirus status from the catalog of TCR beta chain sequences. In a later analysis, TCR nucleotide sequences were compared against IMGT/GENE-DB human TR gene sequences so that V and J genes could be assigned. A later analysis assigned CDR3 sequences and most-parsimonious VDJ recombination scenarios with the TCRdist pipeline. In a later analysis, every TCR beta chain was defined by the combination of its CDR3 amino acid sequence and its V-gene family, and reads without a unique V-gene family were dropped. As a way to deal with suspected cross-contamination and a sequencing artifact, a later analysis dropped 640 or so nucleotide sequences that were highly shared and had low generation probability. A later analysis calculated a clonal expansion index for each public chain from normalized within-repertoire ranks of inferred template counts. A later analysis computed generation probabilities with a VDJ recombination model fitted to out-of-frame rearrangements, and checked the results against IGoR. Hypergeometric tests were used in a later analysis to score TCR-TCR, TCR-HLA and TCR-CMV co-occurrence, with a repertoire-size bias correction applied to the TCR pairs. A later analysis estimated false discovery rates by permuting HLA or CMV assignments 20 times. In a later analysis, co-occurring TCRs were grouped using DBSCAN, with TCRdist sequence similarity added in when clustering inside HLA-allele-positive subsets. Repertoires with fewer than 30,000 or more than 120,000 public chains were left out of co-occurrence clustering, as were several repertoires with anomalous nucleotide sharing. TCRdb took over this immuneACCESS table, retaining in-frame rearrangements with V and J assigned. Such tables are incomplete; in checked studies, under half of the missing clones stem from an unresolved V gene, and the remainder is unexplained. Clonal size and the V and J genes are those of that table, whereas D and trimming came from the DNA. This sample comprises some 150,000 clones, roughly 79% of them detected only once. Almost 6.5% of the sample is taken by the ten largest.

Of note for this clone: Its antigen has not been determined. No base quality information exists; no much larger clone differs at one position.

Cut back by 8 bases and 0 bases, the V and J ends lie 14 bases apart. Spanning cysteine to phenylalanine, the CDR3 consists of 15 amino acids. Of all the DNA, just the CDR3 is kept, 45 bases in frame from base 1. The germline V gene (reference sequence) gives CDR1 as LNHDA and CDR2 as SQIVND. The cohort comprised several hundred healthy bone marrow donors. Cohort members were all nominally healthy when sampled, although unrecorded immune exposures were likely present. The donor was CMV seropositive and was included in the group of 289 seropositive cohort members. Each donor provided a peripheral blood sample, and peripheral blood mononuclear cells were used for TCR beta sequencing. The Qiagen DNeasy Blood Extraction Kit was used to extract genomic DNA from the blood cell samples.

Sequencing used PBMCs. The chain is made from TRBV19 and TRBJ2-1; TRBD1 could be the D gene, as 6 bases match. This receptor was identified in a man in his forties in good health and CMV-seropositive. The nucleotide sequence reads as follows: TGTGCCAGTTGTCCGGGACACCACTCCTACAATGAGCAGTTCTTC. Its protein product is CASCPGHHSYNEQFF.